This T cell receptor (beta chain) was sequenced during a study of cytomegalovirus exposure and HLA in healthy donors. Overall study findings and caveats: For presence/absence analyses, sequencing depth was assumed to be roughly uniform across donors.

With 6 bases removed from V and 1 base from J, the gap between germline ends came to 9 bases. This CDR3 is built from 14 residues. Germline lookup yields CDR1 ENHRY and CDR2 SYGVKD. This PCR relied on a set of 60 Vbeta primers and 13 Jbeta primers. As handled by the study authors: About 10 million of some 80 million unique TCR beta chains were shared, per a later count. Data came from immunoSEQ multiplex PCR; TCRdb stores just in-frame clones and leaves some out. D and trimming come from the DNA, and the V and J calls and clone size come from that table. The table shows over 85,000 clones, with 86% occurring only once. About this clone: The antigen is not known.

This rearrangement joins TRBV10-3 to TRBJ2-2; D not resolved. The material sequenced was PBMCs. The TCR sequence derives from a man aged 35 to 55 in good health and CMV-seronegative. The DNA of the CDR3 is TGTGCCATCAGGATATCGGGGAACACCGGGGAGCTGTTTTTT. Encoded protein: CAIRISGNTGELFF.